This TCR beta chain was sequenced in a study of T cells in narcolepsy. The repertoire was sequenced with immunoSEQ multiplex PCR; TCRdb's copy has only in-frame clones and lacks some. The profile shows around 27,000 clones, roughly four fifths of them singletons. A remark on this clone: Its antigen is currently unknown.

V was pared by 3 bases and J by 1 base, with 10 bases between. The CDR3 is 16 amino acids. Germline values: CDR1 LNHNV, CDR2 YYDKDF (reference sequence). Study outcomes and limitations: Same-patient CSF and blood CD4+ T cell clonotypes included HCRT-specific and TRIB2-specific autoreactive ones. In some patient and control memory CD4+ samples, autoreactive clones were absent. Blood of same and different patients, but not healthy controls, reportedly held recurring autoreactive clonotypes.

The sample consisted of CD45RA- memory CD4+ T cells from PBMCs. The rearrangement uses TRBV15 and TRBJ2-6; D is ambiguous. The source of this sequence is a human donor with narcolepsy. CDR3 sequence reads: CATSRSSLSGANVLTF. The DNA for the CDR3 is TGTGCCACCAGCAGGTCCTCGTTGTCTGGGGCCAACGTCCTGACTTTC.